Below are 10 T cell receptor beta chains sequenced from a single sample in a study of CD8+ T cells in alopecia areata (dated by TCRdb to the late 2010s). Library construction relied on the immunoSEQ multiplex PCR assay. For TCR sequencing, RNA was extracted from every sample and reverse transcribed into cDNA to serve as template. Drawn from immuneACCESS, this table holds only the in-frame rearrangements with V and J called that TCRdb kept. Clones are partly lost; checked studies trace under half to an unresolved V gene and leave the rest unexplained. Here the sample lists roughly 110,000 clones, none seen once only. The top ten clonotypes cover about 18% of the sample. Sample: lesional skin. The receptors derive from a C3H/HeJ mouse with alopecia areata. Mice of this strain bear MHC haplotype H2-k.

Note on this clone: The gene names here belong to mouse. The part of the CDR3 DNA that was read is TGTGCCAGCAGTGATTTTGGGGGGTCCAACACCGGG. Translated, it gives CASSDFGGSNTG. The complete CDR3 sequence is CASSDFGGSNTGQLYF. The gene calls are TRBV13-3 and TRBJ2-2, with TRBD2 matching over 7 bases. The CDR3 end falls 4 residues outside the read, so it is completed with the germline J gene. Trimming took 1 base from V and 2 from J; bases not matched to a gene: 5. The germline CDR1 and CDR2 sequences are NNHDY and SYVADS. CDR3 length: 16 residues.

As for this clone: There is a difference at residue 9 between the TCRdb protein and the DNA translation, so the protein given here was translated from the DNA. Mouse names are used for the genes. The observed sequence ends 3 residues before the CDR3 terminus, with the missing tail filled in from the germline J gene. The rearrangement joins TRBV1 to TRBJ1-6, with D maybe TRBD1 (5 bases). TRBJ1-6 is labeled an ORF, and its function is uncertain. This CDR3 spans 12 amino acids. CDR1 and CDR2 from the germline V gene are NSQYPW and LRSPGD (reference sequence). Trimming took off 4 bases at V and 10 bases at J, with 8 bases between the two ends. CDR3 loop: CTCSEGRSPLYF. The sequenced part of the CDR3 DNA is TGCACCTGCAGTGAGGGGAGATCGCCC.

Concerning this clone itself: The germline and genes are mouse ones. The sequenced fragment ends 4 residues before the CDR3 boundary, so the rest is inferred from the germline J gene. The rearrangement joins TRBV19 to TRBJ2-2; TRBD1 might be the D (6 bases). Germline CDR1 reads FNHDT; CDR2 reads SITEND (reference sequence). CDR3 length equals 15 residues. Trimming took off 6 bases at V and 0 bases at J, with 12 bases between the two ends. CDR3 DNA, as far as it was read: TGTGCCAGCACCTCCGGGACAACAAACACCGGG. It specifies CASTSGTTNTG. The full CDR3 sequence reads CASTSGTTNTGQLYF. Together with reference TRBV19 and TRBJ2-2, the CDR3 gives the full variable domain: GGIITQTPKFLIGQEGQKLTLKCQQNFNHDTMYWYRQDSGKGLRLIYYSITENDLQKGDLSEGYDASREKKSSFSLTVTSAQKNEMAVFLCASTSGTTNTGQLYFGEGSKLTVL.

About this clone itself: The genes and germline here are from mouse. Read coverage stops 4 residues before the CDR3 terminus; the germline J gene supplies the remainder. This chain connects TRBV13-3 to TRBJ1-4; 7 nucleotides align to TRBD1. The CDR3 sequence is 17 residues long. Germline V gene data show CDR1 as NNHDY and CDR2 as SYVADS. Losses at the gene ends were 1 base for V and 0 bases for J; bases not matched to a gene: 6. The CDR3 DNA, read in part, is TGTGCCAGCAGTGATAGGCAGGGGGTCATTTCCAACGAA. Translation: CASSDRQGVISNE. The full CDR3 protein reads CASSDRQGVISNERLFF. Looking up the rest from reference TRBV13-3 and TRBJ1-4 gives the full variable domain: EAAVTQSPRSKVAVTGGKVTLSCHQTNNHDYMYWYRQDTGHGLRLIHYSYVADSTEKGDIPDGYKASRPSQENFSLILELASLSQTAVYFCASSDRQGVISNERLFFGHGTKLSVL.

This clone was counted at least ten times. Germline and genes: mouse. The read is 4 residues too short to cover the CDR3 end, so that end is filled in from the germline J gene. The gene calls are TRBV13-3 and TRBJ2-1; 9 nucleotides match TRBD1. V dropped 4 bases and J dropped 2; count of bases not matched to a gene: 4. The CDR3 is made up of 15 amino acids. The germline CDR1 and CDR2 sequences are NNHDY and SYVADS. This chain's CDR3 is CASSPQGADYAEQFF. The CDR3 DNA, read in part, is TGTGCCAGCAGTCCACAGGGGGCGGACTATGCT.

This clone was detected a few times. The listed genes are named as in mouse. The read falls 4 residues short of the CDR3 end, and the missing part is taken from the germline J gene. V is TRBV1 and J is TRBJ2-1; 9 bases are a match to TRBD2. V lost 0 bases, J lost 2 bases, and 5 bases stayed unmatched. This CDR3 is built from 17 residues. CDR1 is NSQYPW and CDR2 is LRSPGD in the germline V gene (reference sequence). Here the CDR3 reads CTCSAEWGGADYAEQFF. The covered CDR3 bases are TGCACCTGCAGTGCAGAGTGGGGGGGCGCAGACTATGCT.

This clone was counted a few times. The gene names given are mouse names. CDR3 bases read: TGTGCCAGCAGTGATGAGGGGTCTCCCTCC. Translating it yields CASSDEGSPS. In full, the CDR3 reads CASSDEGSPSDYTF. This sequence joins TRBV13-3 and TRBJ1-2; weak D call: TRBD1 (5 bases). The CDR3 is cut off 4 residues early in the read; its end comes from the germline J gene. The V end lost 0 bases, the J end lost 4 bases, and 10 bases lay between the germline ends. This CDR3 has 14 amino acids. Germline V gives CDR1 NNHDY, CDR2 SYVADS.

For this clone: TCRdb gives a protein that differs at residue 13 from what the DNA encodes, so the protein here is translated from the DNA. Gene names are mouse gene names. The read is 3 residues too short to cover the CDR3 end, so that end is filled in from the germline J gene. This chain links TRBV1 with TRBJ1-3; D ambiguous. This CDR3 spans 16 amino acids. Trimming removed 3 bases from V and 0 bases from J, with 12 bases in between. Germline V CDR1 and CDR2: NSQYPW, LRSPGD (reference sequence). Incomplete CDR3 DNA: TGCACCTGCAGTGCCCCGACAAAGAATTCTGGAAATACG. Translating gives CTCSAPTKNSGNT. The full CDR3 protein is CTCSAPTKNSGNTLYF.

Points on this clone: Mouse gene names apply. Sequencing ends 4 residues short of the CDR3 end; the germline J gene provides the rest. This chain joins TRBV1 and TRBJ1-2, with a possible D match to TRBD1 (5 bases). This CDR3 has 13 amino acids. Looked up from germline, CDR1 is NSQYPW and CDR2 is LRSPGD (reference sequence). The ends were cut back, 5 bases at V and 3 bases at J, with 10 bases in the middle. The CDR3 region is CTCSPSRDSDYTF. Partial CDR3 DNA: TGCACCTGCAGTCCCTCCAGGGACTCC.

Regarding this clone: Gene names refer to mouse genes. Coverage ceases 4 residues before the CDR3 finishes, and the germline J gene fills in the end. The chain has TRBV14 and TRBJ2-1; 8 nucleotides line up with TRBD1. Germline values: CDR1 SGHDT, CDR2 FRDEAV. The CDR3 runs 14 residues. J gave up 2 bases and V 4 bases, and 2 bases lay outside the gene matches. The part of the CDR3 DNA that was read is TGTGCCAGCAGTCCAGGGGGCTACTATGCT. It is translated as CASSPGGYYA. The CDR3 in its entirety is CASSPGGYYAEQFF.